The 20 T cell receptor beta chains reported below all come from one sample, sequenced in a study of shared clonotypes between healthy human individuals. The protocol was immunoSEQ multiplex PCR, while the TCRdb copy is restricted to in-frame clones and leaves out a portion. The table shows approximately 700,000 clones, with around 73% occurring only once. Sequenced material: memory CD4+ T cells sorted from blood. Subset in this sample: CD45RA-negative fraction. Receptors were obtained from a woman under 40 in good health.

Here the CDR3 reads CAWRQKQGHDGYTF. The CDR3 nucleotides read TGTGCCTGGAGACAAAAACAGGGGCATGATGGCTACACCTTC. This chain uses TRBV30 with TRBJ1-2, with 7 bases fitting TRBD1. V was clipped by 3 bases and J by 6 bases; unmatched bases: 10. This CDR3 has 14 residues. The germline gives CDR1 GTSNPN, CDR2 SVGIG (reference sequence).

About this clone: Other nucleotide sequences in the sample specify the same CDR3. This chain's CDR3 is CASSTGGPSTDTQYF. The CDR3 coding sequence is TGTGCCAGTAGCACAGGGGGCCCTAGCACAGATACGCAGTATTTT. The chain is built from TRBV19 and TRBJ2-3; 9 bases line up with TRBD1. Unmatched junction bases numbered 4, after V lost 6 bases and J lost 0 bases. Germline V gives CDR1 LNHDA, CDR2 SQIVND (reference sequence). The CDR3 contains 15 residues.

This clone was observed a handful of times. The CDR3 is CASSLGLAGPFTDTQYF. As DNA, the CDR3 is TGTGCCAGCAGCTTAGGTTTGGCAGGACCCTTCACAGATACGCAGTATTTT. The rearrangement links TRBV7-2 to TRBJ2-3; D remains ambiguous. CDR1 and CDR2 from the germline V gene are SGHTA and FQGNSA. The germline V and J ends were trimmed by 1 base and 2 bases, with 16 bases remaining between them. The CDR3 is 17 residues long. The complete variable domain, with remaining parts taken from reference TRBV7-2 and TRBJ2-3, reads GAGVSQSPSNKVTEKGKDVELRCDPISGHTALYWYRQSLGQGLEFLIYFQGNSAPDKSGLPSDRFSAERTGGSVSTLTIQRTQQEDSAVYLCASSLGLAGPFTDTQYFGPGTRLTVL.

The chain employs TRBV7-2 and TRBJ2-3, with TRBD2 identical over 12 bases. Per germline, CDR1 SGHTA and CDR2 FQGNSA. The J segment lost 6 bases and the V segment lost 5 bases, leaving 12 bases of the junction unmatched. This CDR3 spans 17 amino acids. CDR3 DNA: TGTGCCAGCAGCACAGAACCCCCTAGCGGGAGGGCCGATACGCAGTATTTT. This translates into CASSTEPPSGRADTQYF.

There are many counts of this clone. A much bigger clone sits one base away, suggesting this may be a read error. Other DNA sequences within the sample encode an identical CDR3. The chain carries TRBV5-1 and TRBJ2-1; the D is unclear. Trimming shortened V by 0 bases and J by 0 bases, and 4 bases separated the two germline ends. The CDR3 sequence is 14 residues long. The germline V gene encodes CDR1 SGHRS and CDR2 YFSETQ. The CDR3 sequence: CASSLDYSYNEQFF. The CDR3 region has the DNA TGCGCCAGCAGCTTGGACTACTCCTACAATGAGCAGTTCTTC.

The CDR3 reads CASSAPLESPSEQYF. The DNA of the CDR3 is TGTGCCAGCAGTGCCCCACTAGAGAGCCCCTCCGAGCAGTACTTC. The genes are TRBV28 and TRBJ2-7; D is perhaps TRBD2 (5 bases). The CDR3 is 15 residues long. V was clipped by 5 bases and J by 6 bases, with 20 bases between them. Germline-derived CDR1 and CDR2 are MDHEN and SYDVKM.

The rearrangement uses TRBV15 and TRBJ1-4; a possible D gene is TRBD1 (5 bases). V was cut by 4 bases and J by 0 bases, with 12 bases left in between. Germline lookup yields CDR1 LNHNV and CDR2 YYDKDF (reference sequence). The length of the CDR3 is 16 residues. In DNA, the CDR3 is TGTGCCACCAGCAAAAGGGACGCCGCAACTAATGAAAAACTGTTTTTT. It yields the protein CATSKRDAATNEKLFF.

V and J are TRBV7-3 and TRBJ2-3, with D perhaps assigned TRBD1 or TRBD2 (6 bases each). The germline gives CDR1 SGHTA, CDR2 FQGTGA. This CDR3 has 15 residues. V was clipped by 2 bases and J by 4 bases, with 13 bases between them. The CDR3 DNA sequence: TGTGCCAGCAGCTTAGGACAGTGGGAGGCAGATACGCAGTATTTT. It specifies CASSLGQWEADTQYF. The full variable domain, completed using reference TRBV7-3 and TRBJ2-3, is GAGVSQTPSNKVTEKGKYVELRCDPISGHTALYWYRQSLGQGPEFLIYFQGTGAADDSGLPNDRFFAVRPEGSVSTLKIQRTERGDSAVYLCASSLGQWEADTQYFGPGTRLTVL.

This clone was seen more than once but under ten times. This chain uses TRBV19 with TRBJ2-7; perhaps TRBD2 as D (6 bases). The germline CDR1 and CDR2 sequences are LNHDA and SQIVND (reference sequence). The ends were cut back, 5 bases at V and 5 bases at J, with 19 bases in the middle. The CDR3 consists of 15 residues. CDR3 in amino acids: CASSGAEAGKDEQYF. CDR3 DNA sequence: TGTGCCAGTAGTGGGGCTGAGGCGGGAAAGGACGAGCAGTACTTC.

The chain carries TRBV5-6 and TRBJ2-4, with D possibly matching TRBD1 (6 bases). Trimming took 4 bases from V and 0 from J, leaving 17 bases between them. CDR1 is SGHDT and CDR2 is YYEEEE in the germline V gene. The CDR3 is 17 residues long. DNA of the CDR3: TGTGCCAGCAGCGGCTGGACAGAGAACCTAGCCAAAAACATTCAGTACTTC. It specifies CASSGWTENLAKNIQYF.

The sample holds a few counts of this clone. The sample holds other DNA sequences that translate to the same CDR3. Here the CDR3 DNA reads TGTGCCAGCAGTGTGGGGGGTCGGGCTTTCTTT. Translation gives CASSVGGRAFF. The gene calls are TRBV25-1 and TRBJ1-1, with D perhaps TRBD1 (5 bases). The V gene lost 4 bases and the J gene lost 11 bases, with 11 bases spanning the gap. The CDR3 is 11 residues long. The germline CDR1 and CDR2 sequences are MGHDK and SYGVNS. Full variable domain (rest looked up from reference TRBV25-1 and TRBJ1-1): EADIYQTPRYLVIGTGKKITLECSQTMGHDKMYWYQQDPGMELHLIHYSYGVNSTEKGDLSSESTVSRIRTEHFPLTLESARPSHTSQYLCASSVGGRAFFGQGTRLTVV.

The chain is built from TRBV11-2 and TRBJ2-5; no clear D gene. Looked up from germline, CDR1 is SGHAT and CDR2 is FQNNGV. The CDR3 runs to 14 residues. The ends were cut back, 6 bases at V and 6 bases at J, with 17 bases in the middle. CDR3 sequence: CASRPGGVGQTQYF. The DNA of the CDR3 is TGTGCCAGCAGACCTGGCGGAGTGGGCCAGACCCAGTACTTC.

CDR3 DNA sequence: TGTGCCAGCAGCTTAGTCCTAGCTACAGAGACCCAGTACTTC. Residues: CASSLVLATETQYF. The V gene is TRBV11-2, the J gene TRBJ2-5; D is possibly TRBD2 (5 bases). Germline CDR1 SGHAT, CDR2 FQNNGV. Trimming took off 1 base at V and 4 bases at J, with 10 bases between the two ends. This CDR3 comprises 14 residues.

The V call is TRBV7-2, the J call TRBJ2-7; possibly TRBD2 for D (5 bases). Trimming removed 6 bases from V and 3 bases from J, with 15 bases in between. Germline CDR1 reads SGHTA; CDR2 reads FQGNSA. The CDR3 runs to 14 residues. The CDR3 sequence is CASSNHGKVYEQYF. CDR3 nucleotides: TGTGCCAGCAGTAACCACGGGAAAGTCTACGAGCAGTACTTC.

This clone was picked up one time. V gene TRBV5-8 combines with J gene TRBJ2-2; 9 bases agree with TRBD2. The J segment lost 2 bases and the V segment lost 4 bases, leaving 9 bases of the junction unmatched. The germline CDR1 and CDR2 sequences are SGHTS and YDEGEE. CDR3 length: 17 residues. The CDR3 DNA follows: TGTGCCAGCAGCAGTACTGGACTAGCGTATAACACCGGGGAGCTGTTTTTT. Protein product: CASSSTGLAYNTGELFF.

The chain carries TRBV19 and TRBJ1-5; maybe TRBD1 (5 bases). This CDR3 is built from 16 residues. Trimming took off 7 bases at V and 3 bases at J, with 19 bases between the two ends. Germline V lookup: CDR1 LNHDA, CDR2 SQIVND (reference sequence). As DNA, the CDR3 is TGTGCCAGTAAAAATAGCGGGACGAGGAACAATCAGCCCCAGCATTTT. Its protein product is CASKNSGTRNNQPQHF.

The chain is built from TRBV5-1 and TRBJ2-3; 11 bases are a match to TRBD2. Germline CDR1 is SGHRS and CDR2 is YFSETQ. The CDR3 loop spans 17 amino acids. J gave up 0 bases and V 4 bases, and 7 bases lay outside the gene matches. This chain's CDR3 is CASSIPTSGKSTDTQYF. The CDR3 coding sequence is TGCGCCAGCAGCATACCGACTAGCGGGAAGAGCACAGATACGCAGTATTTT.

The V call is TRBV21-1, the J call TRBJ2-2; the table's D call, TRBD1, has no DNA check behind it. TRBV21-1 is a pseudogene locus. The CDR3 length is 17 residues. The CDR3 nucleotides read TGTGCCAGCAGCTCCCGGACAGGGGGCGCTGGCACCGGGGAGCTGTTTTTT. This sequence encodes CASSSRTGGAGTGELFF.

V and J are TRBV11-2 and TRBJ1-2, with D possibly TRBD1 on 6 matching bases. Germline CDR1 and CDR2: SGHAT and FQNNGV. This CDR3 is 15 amino acids long. V lost 0 bases to trimming and J lost 8 bases, with 16 bases between them. The CDR3 loop is CASSLDPAGAGGYTF. The CDR3 DNA is TGTGCCAGCAGCTTAGATCCGGCGGGGGCCGGGGGCTACACCTTC. The full variable domain, its missing parts supplied by reference TRBV11-2 and TRBJ1-2, is EAGVAQSPRYKIIEKRQSVAFWCNPISGHATLYWYQQILGQGPKLLIQFQNNGVVDDSQLPKDRFSAERLKGVDSTLKIQPAKLEDSAVYLCASSLDPAGAGGYTFGSGTRLTVV.

The rearrangement uses TRBV7-7 and TRBJ2-2, with D possibly matching TRBD2 (5 bases). The CDR3 covers 13 residues. Trimming left V 5 bases short and J 7 bases short, with 11 bases between. In germline, CDR1 is SSHAT, CDR2 FNYEAQ (reference sequence). In nucleotides, the CDR3 is TGTGCCAGCAGCCCAGACTACGGCGGGGAGCTGTTTTTT. This gives the protein CASSPDYGGELFF.